Given below is one TCR beta chain in context. This entry belongs to a study of OX40 agonist ivuxolimab in advanced cancers. The CDR3 is made up of 16 amino acids. Between the trimmed V and J ends, which lost 1 base and 5 bases, there was a span of 16 bases. The germline V gene encodes CDR1 SGHAT and CDR2 FQNNGV. Sequenced by immunoSEQ multiplex PCR; TCRdb stores in-frame clones only, minus some. The sample has around 75,000 clones, around nine tenths seen once; the top ten hold over 2.5%. The sample consisted of CD4+ or CD8+ T cells sorted from blood, taken in a trial of the OX40 agonist ivuxolimab. This clonotype originated in an adult with an advanced solid tumor such as melanoma, head and neck, liver or kidney cancer. The chain uses TRBV11-2 and TRBJ2-3; D is unresolved. The CDR3 DNA reads as TGTGCCAGCAGCTTAGCAGCCCGGATTGTTGTAGATACGCAGTATTTT. This sequence encodes CASSLAARIVVDTQYF.